The 28 T cell receptor beta chains below come from one sample, sequenced in a study of CD8 T cells in ankylosing spondylitis. TCRdb fed the 5' RACE reads into MiXCR, producing one record per CDR3 protein. The data contain about 360,000 distinct CDR3 sequences, approximately 22% of them singletons. Sequencing was carried out using blood, either unsorted or a sorted T cell fraction (not recorded which). The source of these receptors is a male donor with ankylosing spondylitis or in good health (not recorded which).

V gene TRBV7-9 combines with J gene TRBJ2-2; weak D call: TRBD1 (6 bases). The CDR3 contains 15 residues. Between the trimmed V and J ends, which lost 8 bases and 3 bases, there was a span of 16 bases. Germline CDR1 SEHNR, CDR2 FQNEAQ (reference sequence). This CDR3 is CASPDPNRDTGELFF. In DNA, the CDR3 is TGTGCCAGCCCTGACCCTAACAGGGACACCGGGGAGCTGTTTTTT.

This clonotype was seen more than once but under ten times. The J gene is TRBJ2-3, the V gene TRBV12-3 or TRBV12-4, with D unresolved. V gave up 5 bases and J gave up 5 bases, with 11 bases separating them. The CDR3 covers 13 residues. CDR3 region: CASSPSPGDTQYF. As DNA, the CDR3 is TGTGCCAGCAGTCCATCGCCGGGAGATACGCAGTATTTT.

This clonotype has only a few counts. The chain uses TRBV7-9 and TRBJ2-1; no clear D gene. Trimming took off 0 bases at V and 10 bases at J, with 10 bases between the two ends. The CDR3 loop spans 13 amino acids. Germline loops: CDR1 SEHNR, CDR2 FQNEAQ (reference sequence). The CDR3 is CASSLASPGEQFF. CDR3 sequence (DNA): TGTGCCAGCAGCTTAGCGTCTCCCGGGGAGCAGTTCTTC. Based on the CDR3 plus reference TRBV7-9 and TRBJ2-1, the full variable domain is DTGVSQNPRHKITKRGQNVTFRCDPISEHNRLYWYRQTLGQGPEFLTYFQNEAQLEKSRLLSDRFSAERPKGSFSTLEIQRTEQGDSAMYLCASSLASPGEQFFGPGTRLTVL.

This clonotype was seen a few times. The rearrangement uses TRBV12-3 or TRBV12-4 and TRBJ2-7, with TRBD2 as a possible D gene (6 bases). CDR3 length: 15 residues. Trimming took off 5 bases at V and 2 bases at J, with 16 bases between the two ends. The CDR3 DNA sequence: TGTGCCAGCAGTGCCCGGGAGCCCAGGACCTACGAGCAGTACTTC. Translated: CASSAREPRTYEQYF.

The chain recombines TRBV7-9 with TRBJ2-3; D may match TRBD1 or TRBD2 (5 bases each). V gave up 8 bases and J gave up 1 base, with 16 bases separating them. The CDR3 sequence is 15 residues long. The V gene's germline CDR1 is SEHNR and CDR2 FQNEAQ (reference sequence). DNA for the CDR3: TGTGCCAGCTATGGGGACCCCCAGGGCACAGATACGCAGTATTTT. It yields the protein CASYGDPQGTDTQYF.

The rearrangement joins TRBV27 to TRBJ1-1; D unclear. With 7 bases removed from V and 1 base from J, the gap between germline ends came to 10 bases. There are 13 residues in the CDR3. Looked up from germline, CDR1 is MNHEY and CDR2 is SMNVEV (reference sequence). The CDR3 here is CASNSRQNTEAFF. DNA for the CDR3: TGTGCCAGCAACTCGCGACAGAACACTGAAGCTTTCTTT.

This clonotype showed up just a few times. This sequence joins TRBV20-1 and TRBJ2-1; 8 bases are shared with TRBD1. CDR3 size: 14 residues. J was trimmed by 4 bases and V by 5 bases; bases with no gene match: 7. Germline V CDR1 and CDR2: DFQATT, SNEGSKA (reference sequence). CDR3 sequence reads: CSAEDRVGYNEQFF. The CDR3 DNA follows: TGCAGTGCTGAGGACAGGGTGGGTTACAATGAGCAGTTCTTC.

This clonotype has more than one count but fewer than ten. The V gene is TRBV10-1, the J gene TRBJ2-7, with TRBD2 as a possible D gene (5 bases). The V end was cut by 1 base, the J end by 4 bases, with 14 bases between. This CDR3 has 15 amino acids. Germline lookup yields CDR1 WNHNN and CDR2 SYGVQD (reference sequence). CDR3 amino acids: CASSEFPGSGYEQYF. The DNA for the CDR3 is TGCGCCAGCAGTGAGTTCCCGGGGTCCGGGTACGAGCAGTACTTC.

The V gene is TRBV4-1, the J gene TRBJ2-7; 11 bases fit TRBD2. J was trimmed by 2 bases and V by 2 bases; bases with no gene match: 5. The germline V gene encodes CDR1 MGHRA and CDR2 YSYEKL. CDR3 size: 16 residues. CDR3 region: CASSQLAGGPAYEQYF. CDR3 coding DNA: TGCGCCAGCAGCCAACTAGCGGGGGGCCCAGCCTACGAGCAGTACTTC.

CDR3 residues: CASSLPTSGGNPRGETQYF. The DNA of the CDR3 is TGTGCCAGCAGCTTACCAACTAGCGGGGGAAACCCCCGGGGAGAGACCCAGTACTTC. This rearrangement joins TRBV11-2 to TRBJ2-5; 11 bases map to TRBD2. This CDR3 has 19 residues. V was clipped by 2 bases and J by 4 bases; unmatched bases: 15. Germline lookup yields CDR1 SGHAT and CDR2 FQNNGV. The entire variable domain, with the rest obtained from reference TRBV11-2 and TRBJ2-5, is as follows: EAGVAQSPRYKIIEKRQSVAFWCNPISGHATLYWYQQILGQGPKLLIQFQNNGVVDDSQLPKDRFSAERLKGVDSTLKIQPAKLEDSAVYLCASSLPTSGGNPRGETQYFGPGTRLLVL.

This clonotype was detected a few times. In DNA form, the CDR3 reads TGTGCCAGCAGCACACAGGGTACCGGGGAGCTGTTTTTT. This sequence encodes CASSTQGTGELFF. The genes are TRBV7-3 and TRBJ2-2; weak D call: TRBD1 (6 bases). CDR1 is SGHTA and CDR2 is FQGTGA in the germline V gene. The CDR3 has 13 amino acids. The ends were cut back, 5 bases at V and 5 bases at J, with 9 bases in the middle. Filled out from reference TRBV7-3 and TRBJ2-2, the complete variable domain reads GAGVSQTPSNKVTEKGKYVELRCDPISGHTALYWYRQSLGQGPEFLIYFQGTGAADDSGLPNDRFFAVRPEGSVSTLKIQRTERGDSAVYLCASSTQGTGELFFGEGSRLTVL.

The rearrangement joins TRBV12-3 or TRBV12-4 to TRBJ1-2; D may be TRBD1 (6 bases). Trimming stripped 7 bases from V and 4 bases from J, with 16 bases between. The CDR3 contains 14 residues. The DNA of the CDR3 is TGTGCCAGCAAGGGGGAGGGCAGAGGCTATGGCTACACCTTC. Amino acids: CASKGEGRGYGYTF.

This clonotype showed up just a few times. The chain links TRBV12-3 or TRBV12-4 to TRBJ2-1; TRBD2 matches 9 bases. V shed 3 bases and J 8 bases; nucleotides not matched to a gene: 8. The CDR3 extends over 15 amino acids. This CDR3 reads CASSFGGGAGYEQFF. As DNA, the CDR3 is TGTGCCAGCAGTTTCGGCGGGGGGGCCGGATATGAGCAGTTCTTC.

The V and J genes are TRBV2 and TRBJ2-1; no reliable D call. From germline, CDR1 is SNHLY and CDR2 FYNNEI. The CDR3 loop spans 13 amino acids. Between the trimmed V and J ends, which lost 0 bases and 4 bases, there was a span of 4 bases. The CDR3, as DNA: TGTGCCAGCAGTGAAGCGTCGTACAATGAGCAGTTCTTC. Translated, it gives CASSEASYNEQFF.

This clonotype turned up a few times. The J gene is TRBJ2-5, the V gene TRBV3-1, with D hard to call. This CDR3 spans 13 amino acids. V lost 1 base and J 4 bases, leaving 7 bases between the germline ends. Germline loops: CDR1 LGHDT, CDR2 YNNKEL (reference sequence). CDR3 DNA sequence: TGTGCCAGCAGCCAAGTTTACGGAGAGACCCAGTACTTC. Translation: CASSQVYGETQYF.

This clonotype was seen a handful of times. This chain uses TRBV10-3 with TRBJ1-2, with 8 positions matching TRBD1. V lost 11 bases and J lost 3; bases outside the gene matches: 11. The CDR3 consists of 14 residues. Looked up from germline, CDR1 is ENHRY and CDR2 is SYGVKD. The CDR3 here is CAFLDRGADYGYTF. The CDR3 DNA follows: TGTGCCTTCCTCGACAGGGGCGCAGACTATGGCTACACCTTC.

This clonotype was observed a handful of times. J is TRBJ2-5 and V is TRBV28; TRBD1 matches at 9 bases. The J segment lost 4 bases and the V segment lost 7 bases, leaving 7 bases of the junction unmatched. Germline CDR1 is MDHEN and CDR2 is SYDVKM. The CDR3 loop spans 14 amino acids. The CDR3 here is CASNLQGAGETQYF. As DNA, the CDR3 is TGTGCCAGCAATCTACAGGGGGCCGGAGAGACCCAGTACTTC. Complete variable domain (other parts from reference TRBV28 and TRBJ2-5): DVKVTQSSRYLVKRTGEKVFLECVQDMDHENMFWYRQDPGLGLRLIYFSYDVKMKEKGDIPEGYSVSREKKERFSLILESASTNQTSMYLCASNLQGAGETQYFGPGTRLLVL.

V and J are TRBV6-2 or TRBV6-3 and TRBJ2-5; D may be TRBD1 or TRBD2 (5 bases each). The germline CDR1 and CDR2 sequences are MNHEY and SVGEGT. The CDR3 runs 15 residues. The germline V and J ends were trimmed by 11 bases and 2 bases, with 21 bases remaining between them. The CDR3 nucleotides are TGTGCCCACAGCGGCGGCATGGGGCAACAAGAGACCCAGTACTTC. Protein sequence: CAHSGGMGQQETQYF.

V and J are TRBV7-3 and TRBJ2-3, with D maybe TRBD2 (6 bases). Germline V gives CDR1 SGHTA, CDR2 FQGTGA. The CDR3 consists of 13 residues. V lost 6 bases to trimming and J lost 5 bases, with 12 bases between them. CDR3 protein: CASRGPGEDTQYF. CDR3 DNA: TGTGCCAGCAGGGGCCCGGGGGAAGATACGCAGTATTTT.

This clonotype has just a few counts. The chain has TRBV7-8 and TRBJ2-7; D tentatively fits TRBD1 or TRBD2 (5 bases each). This CDR3 contains 12 residues. Deletions cut 1 base from V and 8 bases from J, with 9 bases between. Germline lookup yields CDR1 SGHVS and CDR2 FQNEAQ. CDR3 coding DNA: TGTGCCAGCAGCTTAGGCAGGGAGCAGCAGTACTTC. Its protein is CASSLGREQQYF.

The V and J genes are TRBV25-1 and TRBJ1-3, with a weak D call TRBD1 (6 bases). The V gene's germline CDR1 is MGHDK and CDR2 SYGVNS. Trimming took off 8 bases at V and 0 bases at J, with 11 bases between the two ends. The CDR3 is made up of 14 amino acids. The CDR3 sequence is CASGGGLSGNTIYF. The CDR3 bases are TGTGCCAGCGGGGGCGGCCTCTCTGGAAACACCATATATTTT. The full variable domain, with the rest looked up from reference TRBV25-1 and TRBJ1-3, is EADIYQTPRYLVIGTGKKITLECSQTMGHDKMYWYQQDPGMELHLIHYSYGVNSTEKGDLSSESTVSRIRTEHFPLTLESARPSHTSQYLCASGGGLSGNTIYFGEGSWLTVV.

The chain recombines TRBV4-1 with TRBJ2-7, with D hard to call. CDR1 and CDR2 from the germline V gene are MGHRA and YSYEKL. This CDR3 comprises 14 residues. The V end was cut by 3 bases, the J end by 3 bases, with 12 bases between. In DNA, the CDR3 is TGCGCCAGCAGCCATCCCACCAGGTTCTACGAGCAGTACTTC. Its protein product is CASSHPTRFYEQYF.

This clonotype has a handful of counts. The V and J genes are TRBV12-3 or TRBV12-4 and TRBJ2-1, with 11 bases that match TRBD2. This CDR3 has 18 amino acids. The V segment lost 3 bases and the J segment 0 bases; nucleotides outside the gene matches: 7. The chain's CDR3 is CASSLFLAGGSSYNEQFF. The CDR3 DNA is TGTGCCAGCAGTTTGTTCTTAGCGGGGGGGAGCTCCTACAATGAGCAGTTCTTC.

The chain employs TRBV28 and TRBJ2-7; the match to TRBD2 covers 10 bases. This CDR3 region has 15 residues. Germline V gene lookup returns CDR1 MDHEN and CDR2 SYDVKM. The J segment lost 3 bases and the V segment lost 7 bases, leaving 9 bases of the junction unmatched. CDR3 nucleotide sequence: TGTGCCAGCACCAAACTAGCGGGGCCGAGCTACGAGCAGTACTTC. It codes for CASTKLAGPSYEQYF.

The chain employs TRBV7-2 and TRBJ2-1; D call uncertain. The germline V and J ends were trimmed by 5 bases and 0 bases, with 14 bases remaining between them. CDR1 and CDR2 from the germline V gene are SGHTA and FQGNSA. The CDR3 runs 16 residues. The CDR3 DNA reads TGTGCCAGCAGCCCCCTGACTCTTAGCTCCTACAATGAGCAGTTCTTC. Encoded protein: CASSPLTLSSYNEQFF.

The chain joins TRBV12-3 or TRBV12-4 to TRBJ2-2; D is unclear. Trimming pared 5 bases from V and 7 bases from J, leaving 11 bases between. The CDR3 is 13 amino acids. CDR3 coding DNA: TGTGCCAGCAGTGTGCGGATGGGCGGGGAGCTGTTTTTT. Its protein product is CASSVRMGGELFF.

This clonotype has more than one count but fewer than ten. The V and J genes are TRBV2 and TRBJ2-2; D unclear. V was cut by 4 bases and J by 8 bases, with 8 bases left in between. There are 12 residues in the CDR3. In germline, CDR1 is SNHLY, CDR2 FYNNEI. Here the CDR3 DNA reads TGTGCCAGCAGTGCCCTTGGGGGGGAGCTGTTTTTT. Residues: CASSALGGELFF.

The chain uses TRBV11-2 and TRBJ2-1, with TRBD2 identical over 9 bases. The germline CDR1 and CDR2 sequences are SGHAT and FQNNGV. J was trimmed by 9 bases and V by 2 bases; bases with no gene match: 11. The length of the CDR3 is 16 residues. The CDR3 DNA reads as TGTGCCAGCAGCTTATTCGGCGGGGGGGCCGAGGGTGAGCAGTTCTTC. Its translation: CASSLFGGGAEGEQFF.